This TCR beta chain was retrieved from a study of cytomegalovirus exposure and HLA in healthy donors. Study outcomes and limitations: Later on, analysis showed that most CMV-associated TCR beta chains appeared to be HLA-restricted. Associated with cytomegalovirus, according to the listing, were approximately 160 TCR beta chains.

PCR used 60 Vbeta primers and 13 Jbeta primers. Sequenced by immunoSEQ multiplex PCR; TCRdb stores in-frame clones only, minus some. The sample carries fewer than 110,000 clones, approximately 79% recorded once. Germline CDR1 and CDR2: SEHNR and FQNEAQ (reference sequence). Germline trimming cut 5 bases from V and 0 bases from J; bases unmatched to any gene: 5. The CDR3 spans 15 residues. There are a few counts of this clone. What it binds is unknown. V usage is TRBV7-9 and J usage is TRBJ1-1; 8 bases line up with TRBD1. Source material: PBMCs. The sequence was obtained from a man younger than 35 in good health and CMV-seronegative. The CDR3 protein is CASSQGAGMNTEAFF. The CDR3 region has the DNA TGTGCCAGCAGCCAGGGGGCAGGGATGAACACTGAAGCTTTCTTT.